A selection of T cell receptor beta chains follows, all from one sample in a study of post-analysis software for immune sequencing data. TCRdb recomputed calls from the PCR reads with MiXCR, one row per CDR3 protein. The sample gives 450,000 to 650,000 distinct CDR3 sequences, 44% of which show up once; more than 1.5% is in the top ten. Sequenced input: blood. These receptors originate from a girl aged 5-17 years with multiple sclerosis. Both conserved end residues are part of each CDR3. A D gene is named only where the DNA matches it firmly. Only some rows state a clone size, as once, few, many or a class for expanded clones.

V	size	D	J	DNA	CDR3
TRBV6-6	NA	NA	TRBJ1-2	TGTGCCAGCAGGGGGGAAGCTAACTATGGCTACACCTTC	CASRGEANYGYTF
TRBV20-1	NA	NA	TRBJ1-1	TGCAGTGGGCGGGTGGGGAGCACTGAAGCTTTCTTT	CSGRVGSTEAFF
TRBV2	few	NA	TRBJ2-1	TGTGCCAGCAGTCCCCGTACCTCCCTGGGGTATGAGCAGTTCTTC	CASSPRTSLGYEQFF
TRBV29-1	few	TRBD2	TRBJ2-1	TGCAGCGCCCGTATCTTGGCGGGGGGTTACAATGAGCAGTTCTTC	CSARILAGGYNEQFF
TRBV5-1	NA	TRBD2	TRBJ2-3	TGCGCCAGCAGTACCAGGGAGCGGGGGGGCATAGATACGCAGTATTTT	CASSTRERGGIDTQYF
TRBV4-1	NA	NA	TRBJ2-5	TGCGCCAGCAGCCAACCCTTCGGGGCCGGAGAGACCCAGTACTTC	CASSQPFGAGETQYF
TRBV20-1	NA	NA	TRBJ2-5	TGCAGTGCTCGCTCGGGGTTCGAAGAGACCCAGTACTTC	CSARSGFEETQYF
TRBV20-1	NA	TRBD1	TRBJ2-1	TGCAGTGCTAGAGATGCCGGGACAGGGGGCGGGGATGAGCAGTTCTTC	CSARDAGTGGGDEQFF
TRBV9	few	NA	TRBJ1-2	TGTGCCAGCAGCGCCTGGGACGGCTCTAACTATGGCTACACCTTC	CASSAWDGSNYGYTF
TRBV10-3	few	NA	TRBJ2-3	TGTGCCATCAGTGACCCAGTTTATAGCACAGATGCGCAGTATTTT	CAISDPVYSTDAQYF
TRBV6-1	NA	TRBD1	TRBJ1-5	TGTGCCAGCAGTGAAGCGCTTCAGGGGGCGAGGCCCCAGCATTTT	CASSEALQGARPQHF
TRBV12-3/TRBV12-4	once	NA	TRBJ2-5	TGTGCCAGCAGCCTGGACAGTTCTCGGAATGAGCAGTACTTC	CASSLDSSRNEQYF
TRBV11-2	few	NA	TRBJ2-7	TGTGCCAGCAGCTGGGCGAACCGGGAACCTTACTACGAGCAGTACTTC	CASSWANREPYYEQYF
TRBV20-1	NA	NA	TRBJ2-3	TGCAGTGCTCGCCCTACTGGAGCCTCCATGGTTGCGCAGTATTTT	CSARPTGASMVAQYF
TRBV9	NA	NA	TRBJ2-7	TGTGCCAGCAGCGTTCGCCCGGGCTACGAGCAGTACTTC	CASSVRPGYEQYF
TRBV4-2	NA	TRBD2	TRBJ2-1	TGTGCCAGCAGCCAACCTAGCGGGACCGATGAGCAGTTCTTC	CASSQPSGTDEQFF
TRBV12-3/TRBV12-4	few	NA	TRBJ2-5	TGTGCCAGCAGTCCCCTAGGGGTCCAAGAGACCCAGTACTTC	CASSPLGVQETQYF
TRBV11-2	NA	TRBD1	TRBJ2-5	TGTGCCAGCAGTCGGGGGGACAGGGTTGGCAATGAGCAGTACTTC	CASSRGDRVGNEQYF
TRBV5-1	NA	TRBD1	TRBJ2-7	TGCGCCAGCAGCATGGGACAGATCTACGAGCAGTACTTC	CASSMGQIYEQYF
TRBV20-1	NA	TRBD2	TRBJ2-1	TGCAGTGCTAGAGATCCGGGAGGGAGTAATGAGCAGTTCTTC	CSARDPGGSNEQFF
TRBV20-1	NA	TRBD2	TRBJ2-7	TGCAGTGCTAGCAGCACTAGCGGTTCCTACGAGCAGTACTTC	CSASSTSGSYEQYF
TRBV20-1	NA	NA	TRBJ1-1	TGCAGTGCTAGGGACCTCCTAAACACTGAAGCTTTCTTT	CSARDLLNTEAFF
TRBV15	few	NA	TRBJ2-7	TGTGCCACCAGCTACCGACAGGACTACGAGCAGTACTTC	CATSYRQDYEQYF
TRBV12-3/TRBV12-4	few	NA	TRBJ2-7	TGTGCCAGCAGTTTTACAGGACAACTGTACGAGCAGTACTTC	CASSFTGQLYEQYF
TRBV27	many	NA	TRBJ1-1	TGTGCCAGCAGTTACACTAGGGACACTGAAGCTTTCTTT	CASSYTRDTEAFF
TRBV10-3	NA	NA	TRBJ2-6	TGTGCCATCGGACTAAAACCTGGGGCCAACGTCCTGACTTTC	CAIGLKPGANVLTF
TRBV7-9	NA	TRBD1	TRBJ2-7	TGTGCCAGCAGCTCGGCCGGGACAGCCTACGAGCAGTACTTC	CASSSAGTAYEQYF
TRBV10-3	few	TRBD1	TRBJ1-2	TGTGCCATCAGTGCCCCGACAGGGGACTATGGCTACACCTTC	CAISAPTGDYGYTF
TRBV7-9	NA	NA	TRBJ2-1	TGTGCCAGCAGCTTAACGACCGAGGATGAGCAGTTCTTC	CASSLTTEDEQFF
TRBV29-1	many	NA	TRBJ2-7	TGCAGCGTCGCTAGAGGGGAGCAGTACTTC	CSVARGEQYF
TRBV9	NA	TRBD2	TRBJ2-1	TGTGCCAGCAGCCCCGGGACTAGCGGGGGGGCGGGTGAGCAGTTCTTC	CASSPGTSGGAGEQFF
TRBV5-5	NA	TRBD2	TRBJ2-5	TGTGCCAGCAGCTTGATTCTGGGGACTAGCGCCCTCCAAGAGACCCAGTACTTC	CASSLILGTSALQETQYF
TRBV7-4	few	NA	TRBJ2-7	TGTGCCAGCAGCTCTCTGAGGGGGGACTACTCCTACAATGAGCAGTACTTC	CASSSLRGDYSYNEQYF
TRBV20-1	NA	NA	TRBJ1-2	TGCAGTGCTAACAAGGGCAGCGACTATGGCTACACCTTC	CSANKGSDYGYTF
TRBV27	few	TRBD2	TRBJ2-1	TGTGCCAGCAGTTTAATGAGCGGGAGCGAGCAGTTCTTC	CASSLMSGSEQFF